Sequencing of this T cell receptor (beta chain) was carried out in a study of PD-1 blockade in classical Hodgkin lymphoma. Regarding the study as a whole: Nothing has yet pinned down what causes the repertoire differences, possibly disease activity or prior therapy. Compared with healthy donors, newly diagnosed patients reportedly showed lower baseline TCR diversity.

About this clone: The antigen is undetermined.

Generated by immunoSEQ multiplex PCR, the TCRdb table keeps only in-frame clones and is missing some. The sample consists of some 93,000 clones, around 80% of them appearing once. Time point in this sample: cycle 4 day 1 (C4D1), after five to seven weeks of nivolumab. With no exception, relapse followed autologous stem cell transplantation in all patients, and brentuximab vedotin exposure varied. With 0 bases removed from V and 2 bases from J, the gap between germline ends came to 10 bases. The length of the CDR3 is 15 residues. Germline lookup yields CDR1 SGHNT and CDR2 YYREEE (reference sequence). The sample consisted of peripheral blood mononuclear cells (PBMCs), taken before the fourth cycle of nivolumab. V and J are TRBV5-4 and TRBJ2-3; D may match TRBD1 or TRBD2 (5 bases each). The TCR was taken from a human donor with classical Hodgkin lymphoma. DNA for the CDR3: TGTGCCAGCAGCTTGGAGGGACGGACCACAGATACGCAGTATTTT. Protein sequence: CASSLEGRTTDTQYF.